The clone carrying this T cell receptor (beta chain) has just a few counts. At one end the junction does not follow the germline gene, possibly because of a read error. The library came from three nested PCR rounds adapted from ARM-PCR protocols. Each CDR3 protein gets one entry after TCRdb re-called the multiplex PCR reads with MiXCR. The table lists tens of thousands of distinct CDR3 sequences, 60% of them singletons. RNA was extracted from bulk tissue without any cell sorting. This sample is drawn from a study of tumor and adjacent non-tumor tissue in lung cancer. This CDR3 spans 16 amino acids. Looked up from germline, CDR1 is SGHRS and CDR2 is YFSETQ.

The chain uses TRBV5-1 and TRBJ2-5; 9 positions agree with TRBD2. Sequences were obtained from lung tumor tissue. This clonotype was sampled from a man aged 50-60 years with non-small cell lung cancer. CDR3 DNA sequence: TGCGCCAGCAGCCCGGGACTAGCCTATCTCCAAGAGACCCAGTACTTT. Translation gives CASSPGLAYLQETQYF.